Each of the 21 T cell receptor beta chains below was sequenced from the same sample in a study of shared clonotypes between healthy human individuals. Produced via immunoSEQ multiplex PCR; TCRdb's table is partial and in-frame only. The sample lists 2 million to 2.5 million clones, about 94% occurring once. Sequenced sample: naive CD4+ T cells sorted from blood. Regarding subset: CD45RA+ positively selected. These receptors all stem from a man between 18 and 35 years old in good health.

This chain joins TRBV28 and TRBJ1-1; TRBD1 matches 8 bases. V shed 5 bases, J shed 3 bases, and the junction held 11 bases outside the gene matches. Germline V gene lookup returns CDR1 MDHEN and CDR2 SYDVKM. This CDR3 has 16 amino acids. CDR3: CASSRQGSRWDTEAFF. In nucleotides, the CDR3 is TGTGCCAGCAGTCGACAGGGGTCTCGGTGGGACACTGAAGCTTTCTTT.

Regarding this clone: The identical CDR3 is also encoded by other nucleotide sequences in the sample. The chain couples TRBV7-2 to TRBJ2-7; 8 bases fit TRBD1. The germline gives CDR1 SGHTA, CDR2 FQGNSA. The CDR3 contains 14 residues. Germline trimming cut 4 bases from V and 4 bases from J; bases unmatched to any gene: 6. The CDR3 protein is CASSWPGGAYEQYF. The CDR3 DNA reads TGTGCCAGCAGCTGGCCAGGGGGCGCATACGAGCAGTACTTC.

V usage is TRBV5-1 and J usage is TRBJ2-5, with a tentative D call TRBD1 (6 bases). V lost 3 bases, J lost 5 bases, and 11 bases lay in between. The CDR3 has 13 residues. Germline values: CDR1 SGHRS, CDR2 YFSETQ. CDR3 region: CASSSTGPETQYF. In DNA, the CDR3 is TGCGCCAGCAGCTCTACAGGGCCTGAGACCCAGTACTTC.

The V and J genes are TRBV10-3 and TRBJ1-1, with unresolved D. Trimming took 3 bases from V and 1 from J, leaving 6 bases between them. The CDR3 totals 13 residues. Germline CDR1 and CDR2: ENHRY and SYGVKD. The DNA of the CDR3 is TGTGCCATCAGTGACGGTCCGAACACTGAAGCTTTCTTT. Protein product: CAISDGPNTEAFF.

The V and J genes are TRBV6-5 and TRBJ1-2, with D possibly matching TRBD1 (6 bases). Germline-derived CDR1 and CDR2 are MNHEY and SVGAGI. V dropped 6 bases and J dropped 8 bases, with 16 bases sitting between them. This CDR3 has 13 amino acids. CDR3 in DNA: TGTGCCAGCAGACGCGACAGGCTAGACGGCTACACCTTC. Amino acid sequence: CASRRDRLDGYTF.

The genes are TRBV19 and TRBJ1-5, with 7 bases that match TRBD1. CDR1 is LNHDA, CDR2 SQIVND, per germline (reference sequence). Germline trimming cut 5 bases from V and 0 bases from J; bases unmatched to any gene: 4. This CDR3 comprises 15 residues. The CDR3 DNA reads as TGTGCCAGTAGTCCCACAGGGGCTAGCAATCAGCCCCAGCATTTT. Its protein product is CASSPTGASNQPQHF.

This clone was counted once. The rearrangement links TRBV7-3 to TRBJ2-5, with D possibly matching TRBD2 (5 bases). The ends were cut back, 3 bases at V and 5 bases at J, with 7 bases in the middle. This CDR3 region has 12 residues. Germline CDR1 SGHTA, CDR2 FQGTGA. The CDR3 region is CASSFRGETQYF. The CDR3 DNA reads TGTGCCAGCAGCTTTCGGGGTGAGACCCAGTACTTC. The full variable domain, in which reference TRBV7-3 and TRBJ2-5 provide the parts outside the CDR3, is GAGVSQTPSNKVTEKGKYVELRCDPISGHTALYWYRQSLGQGPEFLIYFQGTGAADDSGLPNDRFFAVRPEGSVSTLKIQRTERGDSAVYLCASSFRGETQYFGPGTRLLVL.

This clone turned up a few times. The rearrangement joins TRBV11-2 to TRBJ1-2, with 8 bases fitting TRBD1. Trimming cost V 3 bases and J 10 bases; bases outside gene matches: 10. CDR1 and CDR2 (germline): SGHAT, FQNNGV. The CDR3 loop spans 14 amino acids. Here the CDR3 reads CASSFDRGDFHYTF. The CDR3, as DNA: TGTGCCAGCAGCTTCGACAGGGGCGACTTCCACTACACCTTC.

The chain combines TRBV7-2 with TRBJ2-1; TRBD1 aligns across 7 bases. This CDR3 is 15 amino acids long. Germline values: CDR1 SGHTA, CDR2 FQGNSA. Trimming took 7 bases from V and 4 from J; bases not matched to a gene: 10. Here the CDR3 reads CASTRQGERYNEQFF. Written as DNA, the CDR3 is TGTGCCAGCACTCGTCAGGGGGAGAGGTACAATGAGCAGTTCTTC.

This CDR3 reads CASSFGSERGYTF. The CDR3 nucleotides read TGTGCCAGCAGCTTCGGGTCAGAGCGGGGCTACACCTTC. This chain uses TRBV11-2 with TRBJ1-2; D is uncertain. Germline-derived CDR1 and CDR2 are SGHAT and FQNNGV. V was cut by 3 bases and J by 8 bases, with 13 bases left in between. This CDR3 region has 13 residues.

V usage is TRBV10-3 and J usage is TRBJ2-1; D not resolved. The CDR3 extends over 16 amino acids. Germline loops: CDR1 ENHRY, CDR2 SYGVKD. Trimming removed 0 bases from V and 9 bases from J, with 18 bases in between. The CDR3 region is CAISESATPVMGEQFF. Here the CDR3 DNA reads TGTGCCATCAGTGAGTCGGCGACGCCGGTAATGGGTGAGCAGTTCTTC.

This chain connects TRBV5-5 to TRBJ1-2; 7 nucleotides line up with TRBD1. Germline CDR1 reads SGHKS; CDR2 reads YYEKEE (reference sequence). Losses at the gene ends were 4 bases for V and 5 bases for J; bases not matched to a gene: 11. CDR3 size: 15 residues. CDR3 residues: CASSIRQGISYGYTF. CDR3 sequence (DNA): TGTGCCAGCAGCATCCGACAGGGTATATCGTATGGCTACACCTTC.

Remarks on this clone: Other DNA sequences in the sample encode the same CDR3. The rearrangement links TRBV6-5 to TRBJ2-1; 12 nucleotides align to TRBD2. CDR1 MNHEY and CDR2 SVGAGI come from the germline V gene. The CDR3 is 15 amino acids. Trimming at V came to 0 bases and at J to 7 bases, leaving 1 base not matched to a gene. The CDR3 reads CASSYSGLAGNEQFF. The CDR3 DNA follows: TGTGCCAGCAGTTACTCAGGACTAGCGGGGAATGAGCAGTTCTTC.

The V and J genes are TRBV29-1 and TRBJ2-5, with TRBD2 matching over 7 bases. The CDR3 sequence is 13 residues long. J lost 2 bases, V lost 6 bases, and 6 bases had no gene match. Germline V gene lookup returns CDR1 SQVTM and CDR2 ANQGSEA. For the CDR3, the DNA is TGCAGCGTAGTCGGGAGGTATCAAGAGACCCAGTACTTC. It translates to CSVVGRYQETQYF.

The genes are TRBV18 and TRBJ1-6; a possible D gene is TRBD1 (6 bases). The CDR3 is 16 residues long. V was cut by 2 bases and J by 6 bases, with 14 bases left in between. The germline CDR1 and CDR2 sequences are KGHSH and LQKENI. The CDR3 DNA reads TGTGCCAGCTCACCAAATTCGCCGGACAGTAATTCACCCCTCCACTTT. This sequence encodes CASSPNSPDSNSPLHF.

The V and J genes are TRBV7-9 and TRBJ1-4; D is perhaps TRBD1 (5 bases). V was clipped by 6 bases and J by 5 bases, with 16 bases between them. The CDR3 is 15 residues long. Germline CDR1 is SEHNR and CDR2 is FQNEAQ (reference sequence). The chain's CDR3 is CASSKARVLNEKLFF. CDR3 bases: TGTGCCAGCAGTAAAGCCAGGGTGCTCAATGAAAAACTGTTTTTT.

In DNA form, the CDR3 reads TGCGCCAGCAGCTCTATGACAGGGAACACTGAAGCTTTCTTT. As protein: CASSSMTGNTEAFF. This chain joins TRBV5-1 and TRBJ1-1; D might be TRBD1 (6 bases). The V and J ends lost 3 bases and 1 base respectively, with 10 bases between them. Germline CDR1 reads SGHRS; CDR2 reads YFSETQ. The CDR3 loop spans 14 amino acids.

CDR3 in DNA: TGTGCCAGCAGCCAAGTTCGCCCGGGGAGTAATTCACCCCTCCACTTT. It codes for CASSQVRPGSNSPLHF. This chain uses TRBV14 with TRBJ1-6, with D hard to call. Trimming shortened V by 1 base and J by 6 bases, and 13 bases separated the two germline ends. The CDR3 extends over 16 amino acids. Germline CDR1 SGHDN, CDR2 FVKESK.

This sequence joins TRBV5-1 and TRBJ2-1, with D perhaps matching TRBD2 (6 bases). Trimming removed 4 bases at V and 7 bases at J, with 18 bases between. Germline loops: CDR1 SGHRS, CDR2 YFSETQ. The CDR3 runs 15 residues. CDR3 nucleotide sequence: TGCGCCAGCAGCACCCTCGGGGGAGAGTCAAATGAGCAGTTCTTC. Translated: CASSTLGGESNEQFF.

This chain links TRBV10-3 with TRBJ1-2; D may be TRBD1 (5 bases). The CDR3 loop spans 16 amino acids. Germline loops: CDR1 ENHRY, CDR2 SYGVKD. Deletions cut 0 bases from V and 4 bases from J, with 15 bases between. The CDR3 DNA follows: TGTGCCATCAGTGAGTCGCCGGCAGGGATGGGCTATGGCTACACCTTC. It is translated as CAISESPAGMGYGYTF.

This sequence joins TRBV7-9 and TRBJ1-1; D is unresolved. Trimming removed 0 bases at V and 6 bases at J, with 8 bases between. The germline CDR1 and CDR2 sequences are SEHNR and FQNEAQ (reference sequence). The CDR3 spans 13 residues. CDR3 nucleotide sequence: TGTGCCAGCAGCTTAGCGCTTCGGGCTGAAGCTTTCTTT. Translation: CASSLALRAEAFF.